These 20 T cell receptor beta chains were sequenced from one sample in a study of CXCR3-negative and CXCR3-positive naive CD8 T cells. TRB cDNA was prepared as libraries by UMI-labeled 5' RACE. For each CDR3 protein, TCRdb gives one entry from its re-call of the 5' RACE reads, without DNA. Its clone listing holds about 56,000 distinct CDR3 sequences. Sequencing was done on a sample of memory CD8+ T cells from blood. Receptors originate from a human donor in good health. Some clones in this sample may be carry-over from other donors' samples.

This sequence joins TRBV3-1 and TRBJ1-1. The CDR3 has 15 residues. Germline CDR1 reads LGHDT; CDR2 reads YNNKEL (reference sequence). CDR3 in amino acids: CASSQEDGDFTEAFF.

The rearrangement joins TRBV6-5 to TRBJ2-6; TCRdb selects TRBD1, and the lack of DNA leaves this call unchecked. Germline CDR1 is MNHEY and CDR2 is SVGAGI. The CDR3 contains 17 residues. CDR3 residues: CASSLGEGAGGANILTF.

The V and J genes are TRBV6-2 or TRBV6-3 and TRBJ1-1. The CDR3 sequence is 14 residues long. Germline V gene sequence: CDR1 MNHEY, CDR2 SVGEGT. The CDR3 sequence is CASSQTNQNTEAFF.

The rearrangement uses TRBV28 and TRBJ2-5; the D gene TCRdb calls, TRBD1, cannot be checked with no DNA. The CDR3 extends over 18 amino acids. Germline V gives CDR1 MDHEN, CDR2 SYDVKM. The CDR3 reads CASSPLLRGARLEETQYF. Variable domain in full (rest from reference TRBV28 and TRBJ2-5): DVKVTQSSRYLVKRTGEKVFLECVQDMDHENMFWYRQDPGLGLRLIYFSYDVKMKEKGDIPEGYSVSREKKERFSLILESASTNQTSMYLCASSPLLRGARLEETQYFGPGTRLLVL.

The chain joins TRBV15 to TRBJ2-1; the D gene TCRdb calls, TRBD2, cannot be checked with no DNA. Germline assignment: CDR1 LNHNV and CDR2 YYDKDF (reference sequence). CDR3 length: 12 amino acids. CDR3 amino acids: CATQRGTSGQFF.

V and J are TRBV29-1 and TRBJ2-7; checking the TCRdb D call of TRBD2 is not possible without DNA. The germline V gene encodes CDR1 SQVTM and CDR2 ANQGSEA. The CDR3 has 15 residues. The CDR3 is CSVEFEGLVEYEQYF.

CDR3 loop: CASSSWGGWNEQYF. The rearrangement links TRBV7-2 to TRBJ2-7; the D call of TRBD2 rests on TCRdb alone, since no DNA is present to check it. The CDR3 contains 14 residues. Germline values: CDR1 SGHTA, CDR2 FQGNSA.

The rearrangement joins TRBV7-3 to TRBJ1-1; there is no DNA to check the TCRdb D call of TRBD1. The CDR3 contains 14 residues. Germline CDR1 is SGHTA and CDR2 is FQGTGA. CDR3 in amino acids: CASRPVSGNTEAFF.

The chain's CDR3 is CAWSAKVDEQFF. The J gene is TRBJ2-1, the V gene TRBV30. This CDR3 is 12 amino acids long. Germline loops: CDR1 GTSNPN, CDR2 SVGIG (reference sequence).

V and J are TRBV4-1 and TRBJ2-7; TCRdb lists TRBD2, though no DNA is available to test this call. The CDR3 spans 14 residues. CDR1 and CDR2 (germline): MGHRA, YSYEKL. CDR3 sequence: CASSPSSAAYEQYF.

This chain joins TRBV29-1 and TRBJ2-3; absent DNA, TCRdb's TRBD2 call cannot be checked. The CDR3 totals 14 residues. In germline, CDR1 is SQVTM, CDR2 ANQGSEA. CDR3 protein: CSVPRGTSGDTQYF.

The CDR3 spells CASSVSGGQGYNEQFF. V gene TRBV7-9 combines with J gene TRBJ2-1; TCRdb calls TRBD1, which cannot be checked without DNA. CDR1 and CDR2 (germline): SEHNR, FQNEAQ (reference sequence). This CDR3 has 16 residues. Full variable domain (outside the CDR3, taken from reference TRBV7-9 and TRBJ2-1): DTGVSQNPRHKITKRGQNVTFRCDPISEHNRLYWYRQTLGQGPEFLTYFQNEAQLEKSRLLSDRFSAERPKGSFSTLEIQRTEQGDSAMYLCASSVSGGQGYNEQFFGPGTRLTVL.

The chain has TRBV11-2 and TRBJ2-3; the TCRdb call, TRBD2, lacks DNA for checking. The CDR3 consists of 15 residues. Germline V CDR1 and CDR2: SGHAT, FQNNGV. CDR3: CASSFSGGSGDTQYF.

This sequence joins TRBV6-6 and TRBJ1-1; TCRdb indicates TRBD1, and absent DNA this call remains unverified. Germline V gene sequence: CDR1 MNHNY, CDR2 SVGAGI (reference sequence). The CDR3 covers 12 residues. CDR3 region: CASNQGNTEAFF.

The chain joins TRBV27 to TRBJ2-7; TCRdb's D call, TRBD1, is unchecked because there is no DNA. The CDR3 sequence is 14 residues long. The V gene's germline CDR1 is MNHEY and CDR2 SMNVEV (reference sequence). The CDR3 is CASSSRDRGNEQYF.

V is TRBV9 and J is TRBJ2-7; TCRdb reports TRBD1, a call that lacks DNA to check it against. Germline V gene lookup returns CDR1 SGDLS and CDR2 YYNGEE. This CDR3 has 14 residues. The CDR3 sequence: CASSVAGAENEQYF.

This chain connects TRBV19 to TRBJ2-1; the TCRdb D gene call, TRBD1, has no DNA to confirm it. The CDR3 runs to 14 residues. Germline CDR1 reads LNHDA; CDR2 reads SQIVND (reference sequence). This chain's CDR3 is CASSRRGARNEQFF.

This chain connects TRBV19 to TRBJ2-1. CDR1 and CDR2 (germline): LNHDA, SQIVND (reference sequence). CDR3 length: 13 amino acids. The CDR3 is CASSIAVIDEQFF.

This chain links TRBV29-1 with TRBJ2-1; TCRdb's D call of TRBD2 is untestable without DNA. This CDR3 spans 18 amino acids. Germline loops: CDR1 SQVTM, CDR2 ANQGSEA. CDR3: CSVEDGRTSGSSYNEQFF.

CDR3 residues: CSAQKGGDYNEQFF. The rearrangement joins TRBV20-1 to TRBJ2-1; TCRdb's D gene call, TRBD1, goes unchecked for lack of DNA. Per the germline V gene, CDR1 is DFQATT and CDR2 is SNEGSKA (reference sequence). This CDR3 region has 14 residues.